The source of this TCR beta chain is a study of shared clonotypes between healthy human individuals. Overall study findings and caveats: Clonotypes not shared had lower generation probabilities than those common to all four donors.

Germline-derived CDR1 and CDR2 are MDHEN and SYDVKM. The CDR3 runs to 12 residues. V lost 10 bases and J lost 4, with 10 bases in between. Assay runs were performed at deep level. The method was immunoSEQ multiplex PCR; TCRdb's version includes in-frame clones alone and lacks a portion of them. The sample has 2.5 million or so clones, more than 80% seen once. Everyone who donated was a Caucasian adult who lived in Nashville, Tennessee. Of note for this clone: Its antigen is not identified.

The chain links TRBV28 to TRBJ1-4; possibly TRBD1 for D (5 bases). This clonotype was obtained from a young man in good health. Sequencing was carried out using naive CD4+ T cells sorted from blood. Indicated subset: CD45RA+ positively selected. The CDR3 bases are TGTGCCACTCTGGGGGGTAATGAAAAACTGTTTTTT. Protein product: CATLGGNEKLFF.